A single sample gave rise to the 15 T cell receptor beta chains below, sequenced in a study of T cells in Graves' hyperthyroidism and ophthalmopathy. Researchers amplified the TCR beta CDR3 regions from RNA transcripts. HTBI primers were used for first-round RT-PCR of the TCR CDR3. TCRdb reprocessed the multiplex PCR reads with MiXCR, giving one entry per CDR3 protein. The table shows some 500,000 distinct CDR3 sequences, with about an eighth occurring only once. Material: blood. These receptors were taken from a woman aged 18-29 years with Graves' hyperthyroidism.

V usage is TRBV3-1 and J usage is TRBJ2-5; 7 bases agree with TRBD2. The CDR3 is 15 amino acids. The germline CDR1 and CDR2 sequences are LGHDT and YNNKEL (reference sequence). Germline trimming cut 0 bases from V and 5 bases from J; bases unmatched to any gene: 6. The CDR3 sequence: CASSQDLGSGETQYF. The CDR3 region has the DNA TGTGCCAGCAGCCAAGACTTAGGTAGCGGGGAGACCCAGTACTTC.

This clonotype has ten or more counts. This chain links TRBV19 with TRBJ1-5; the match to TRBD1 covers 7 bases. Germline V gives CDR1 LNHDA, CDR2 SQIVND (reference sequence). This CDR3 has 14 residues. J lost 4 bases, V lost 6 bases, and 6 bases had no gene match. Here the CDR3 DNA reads TGTGCCAGTAGCCCCGACAGGGCAAATCAGCCCCAGCATTTT. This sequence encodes CASSPDRANQPQHF.

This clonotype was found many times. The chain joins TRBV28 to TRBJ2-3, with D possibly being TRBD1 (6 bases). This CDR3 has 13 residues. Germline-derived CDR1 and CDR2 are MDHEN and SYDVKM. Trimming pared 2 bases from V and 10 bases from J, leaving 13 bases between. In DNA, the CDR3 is TGTGCCAGCAGTTTAGGGGGACACCAGGCGCAGTATTTT. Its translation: CASSLGGHQAQYF.

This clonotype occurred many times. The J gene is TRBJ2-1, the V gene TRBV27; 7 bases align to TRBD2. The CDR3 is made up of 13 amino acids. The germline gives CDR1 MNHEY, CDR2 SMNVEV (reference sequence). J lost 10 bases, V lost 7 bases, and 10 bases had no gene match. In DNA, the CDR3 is TGTGCCAGCATCGCCCCCTCGGGACTAGAGCAGTTCTTC. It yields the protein CASIAPSGLEQFF.

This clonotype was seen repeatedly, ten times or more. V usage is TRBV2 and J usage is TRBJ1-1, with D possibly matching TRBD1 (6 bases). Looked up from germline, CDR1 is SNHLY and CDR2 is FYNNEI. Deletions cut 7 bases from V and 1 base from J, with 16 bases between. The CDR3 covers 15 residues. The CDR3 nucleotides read TGTGCCAGCACAGCAACAGGGAGGGGGAACACTGAAGCTTTCTTT. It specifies CASTATGRGNTEAFF.

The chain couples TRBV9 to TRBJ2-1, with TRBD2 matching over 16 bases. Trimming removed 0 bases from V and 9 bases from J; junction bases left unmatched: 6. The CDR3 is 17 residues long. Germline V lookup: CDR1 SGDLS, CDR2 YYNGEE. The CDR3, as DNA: TGTGCCAGCAGCGTAGGTGGGACTAGCGGGAGGGCCGGTGAGCAGTTCTTC. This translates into CASSVGGTSGRAGEQFF.

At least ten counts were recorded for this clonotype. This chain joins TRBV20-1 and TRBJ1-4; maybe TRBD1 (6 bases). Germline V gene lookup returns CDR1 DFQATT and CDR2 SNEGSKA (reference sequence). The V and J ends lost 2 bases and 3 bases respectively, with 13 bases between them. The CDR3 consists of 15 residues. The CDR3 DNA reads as TGCAGTGCTAGACCCCCGGGGGCTGCTAATGAAAAACTGTTTTTT. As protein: CSARPPGAANEKLFF.

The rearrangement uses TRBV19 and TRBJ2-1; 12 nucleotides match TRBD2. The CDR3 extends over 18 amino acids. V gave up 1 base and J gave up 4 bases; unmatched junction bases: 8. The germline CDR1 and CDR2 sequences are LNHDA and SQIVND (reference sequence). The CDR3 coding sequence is TGTGCCAGTAGTATAGGGAGGACTAGCGGGAACATTTACAATGAGCAGTTCTTC. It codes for CASSIGRTSGNIYNEQFF.

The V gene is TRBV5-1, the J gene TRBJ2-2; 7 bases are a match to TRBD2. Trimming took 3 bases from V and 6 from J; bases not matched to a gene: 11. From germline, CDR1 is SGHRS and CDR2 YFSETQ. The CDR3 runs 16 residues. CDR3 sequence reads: CASSSGLFQAPGELFF. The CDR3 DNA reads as TGCGCCAGCAGCTCGGGACTATTCCAAGCTCCCGGGGAGCTGTTTTTT.

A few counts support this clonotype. The CDR3 DNA is TGTGCCACGGGGCCTCTCCGGGATACGCAGTATTTT. Its protein is CATGPLRDTQYF. The chain has TRBV19 and TRBJ2-3; D assignment may be TRBD1 or TRBD2 (5 bases each). This CDR3 contains 12 residues. Germline lookup yields CDR1 LNHDA and CDR2 SQIVND (reference sequence). V lost 10 bases and J 6 bases, leaving 14 bases between the germline ends.

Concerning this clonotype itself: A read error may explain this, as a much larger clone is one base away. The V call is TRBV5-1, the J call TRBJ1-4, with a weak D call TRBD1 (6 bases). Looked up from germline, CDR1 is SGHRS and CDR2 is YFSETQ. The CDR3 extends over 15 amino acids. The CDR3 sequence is CAGSPVGGLNEKLFF. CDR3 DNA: TGCGCCGGCAGCCCTGTAGGGGGTTTGAATGAAAAACTGTTTTTT.

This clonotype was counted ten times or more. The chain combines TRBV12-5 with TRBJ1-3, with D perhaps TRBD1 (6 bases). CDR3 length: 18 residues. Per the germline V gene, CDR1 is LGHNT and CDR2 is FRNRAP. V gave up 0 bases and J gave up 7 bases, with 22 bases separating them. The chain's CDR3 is CASGLVLEREGHDNTIYF. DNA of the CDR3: TGTGCTAGTGGTTTGGTACTCGAGAGGGAGGGACACGACAACACCATATATTTT.

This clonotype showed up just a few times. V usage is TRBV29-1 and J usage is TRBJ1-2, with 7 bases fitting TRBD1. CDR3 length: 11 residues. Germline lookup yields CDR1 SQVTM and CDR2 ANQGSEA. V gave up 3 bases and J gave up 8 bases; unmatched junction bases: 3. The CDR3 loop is CSVDQGDGYTF. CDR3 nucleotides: TGCAGCGTTGATCAGGGGGACGGCTACACCTTC.

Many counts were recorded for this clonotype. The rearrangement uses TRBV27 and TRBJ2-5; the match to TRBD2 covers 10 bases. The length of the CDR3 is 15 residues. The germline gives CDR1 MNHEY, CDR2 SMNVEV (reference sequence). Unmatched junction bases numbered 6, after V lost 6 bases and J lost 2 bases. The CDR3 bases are TGTGCCAGCAGCAAGTGGACTAGCGGACAAGAGACCCAGTACTTC. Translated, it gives CASSKWTSGQETQYF.

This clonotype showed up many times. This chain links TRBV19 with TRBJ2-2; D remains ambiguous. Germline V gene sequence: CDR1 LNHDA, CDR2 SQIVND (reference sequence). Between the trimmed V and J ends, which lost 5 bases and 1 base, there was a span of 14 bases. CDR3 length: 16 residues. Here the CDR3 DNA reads TGTGCCAGTAGTCCTTCCTGGATAATGAACACCGGGGAGCTGTTTTTT. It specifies CASSPSWIMNTGELFF.